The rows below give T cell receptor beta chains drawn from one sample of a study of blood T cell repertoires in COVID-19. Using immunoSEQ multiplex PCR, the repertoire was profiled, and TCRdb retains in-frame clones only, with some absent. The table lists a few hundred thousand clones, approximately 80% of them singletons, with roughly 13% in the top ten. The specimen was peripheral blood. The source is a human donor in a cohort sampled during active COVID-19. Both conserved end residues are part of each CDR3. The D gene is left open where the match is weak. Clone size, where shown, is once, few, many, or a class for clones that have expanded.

TGTGCCAGCAGCGTAGGGAGAGAGACCCAGTACTTC,CASSVGRETQYF,TRBV11-3,-,-,TRBJ2-5
TGTGCCACCAGCAGAGTTGGGACAGGGTTAACAGATACGCAGTATTTT,CATSRVGTGLTDTQYF,TRBV15,-,TRBD1,TRBJ2-3
TGTGCCACCAGCAGAGATCCTTCGGACGAGCAGTACTTC,CATSRDPSDEQYF,TRBV15,-,-,TRBJ2-7
TGTGCCTGGACCGTACAGGGTGGGTGGTACACCTTC,CAWTVQGGWYTF,TRBV30,-,-,TRBJ1-2
TGTGCCAGCAGCTTGAGCGCCTATTCCTACGAGCAGTACTTC,CASSLSAYSYEQYF,TRBV5-5,-,-,TRBJ2-7
TGTGCCAGCAGTTTCTCGTGGGGAGCCACCTACGAGCAGTACTTC,CASSFSWGATYEQYF,TRBV28,-,-,TRBJ2-7
TGTGCCAGCAGTTACTCCTTGCCCAGGGGCACAGATACGCAGTATTTT,CASSYSLPRGTDTQYF,TRBV6-5,once,-,TRBJ2-3
TGTGCCAGCAGCTTAGGCAGTGGACAGGGAAAGGATACGCAGTATTTT,CASSLGSGQGKDTQYF,TRBV13,-,TRBD1,TRBJ2-3
TGTGCCAGCAGCTTGGTTTCCTCGGACAACTATAATTCACCCCTCCACTTT,CASSLVSSDNYNSPLHF,TRBV5-5,-,-,TRBJ1-6
TGTGCCAGCAGTGAAAAGGACAGGGTAATGGTTCAGCCCCAGCATTTT,CASSEKDRVMVQPQHF,TRBV6-1,-,TRBD1,TRBJ1-5
TGTGCCAGCAGTCTTGGATGGGGGGAGGTCACCGGGGAGCTGTTTTTT,CASSLGWGEVTGELFF,TRBV6-6,-,-,TRBJ2-2
TGTGCCAGCAGTGACGACAGGGGGTTCTATGGCTACACCTTC,CASSDDRGFYGYTF,TRBV2,-,TRBD1,TRBJ1-2
TGTGCCAGCAGCGAACCCGGAGAGAGCCGGGTAAGGGGCGAGCAGTACTTC,CASSEPGESRVRGEQYF,TRBV7-9,-,-,TRBJ2-7
TGTGCCAGCAGCCCTACTGCGGGACAGGGATGGGAGCAGTTCTTC,CASSPTAGQGWEQFF,TRBV7-2,few,TRBD1,TRBJ2-1
TGTGCCAGCAGTTTATGGCCCTTGGACCGGGAGGACGATACGCAGTATTTT,CASSLWPLDREDDTQYF,TRBV28,-,TRBD2,TRBJ2-3
TGTGCCAGCAGCCAAGAACTAGCGGAGGGGAGTAGTGAGCAGTTCTTC,CASSQELAEGSSEQFF,TRBV14,-,TRBD2,TRBJ2-1
TGTGCCAGCAGCCCTAGACTAGCGATCTACACCGGGGAGCTGTTTTTT,CASSPRLAIYTGELFF,TRBV7-2,-,TRBD2,TRBJ2-2
TGTGCCAGCTCACCCCAGGGCCCAACGGGCGAGCAGTACTTC,CASSPQGPTGEQYF,TRBV18,-,-,TRBJ2-7
TGCAGTGCTAGTCGTTCGGCAGTGGGCGCCGAGCAGTACTTC,CSASRSAVGAEQYF,TRBV20-1,once,-,TRBJ2-7
TGTGCCAGCAGTTACACTAGCGGGAGGGGAGAGACCCAGTACTTC,CASSYTSGRGETQYF,TRBV6-5,-,TRBD2,TRBJ2-5
TGTGCCAGCAGCTCCCCCCGGGACAGGCCGAACACTGAAGCTTTCTTT,CASSSPRDRPNTEAFF,TRBV28,-,TRBD1,TRBJ1-1
TGTGCCAGCAGCCTTCTACTTCTACCTAGCTCCTACAATGAGCAGTTCTTC,CASSLLLLPSSYNEQFF,TRBV6-4,-,-,TRBJ2-1
TGTGCCAGCAGGCGCGGGACAGAGGATAATGAAAAACTGTTTTTT,CASRRGTEDNEKLFF,TRBV6-5,few,TRBD1,TRBJ1-4
TGCGCCAGCAGCTCAGGGACTATGTACGAGCAGTACTTC,CASSSGTMYEQYF,TRBV5-1,-,TRBD2,TRBJ2-7
TGTGCCAGCATGCGGGAGGGCGCGTACAATGAGCAGTTCTTC,CASMREGAYNEQFF,TRBV25-1,-,TRBD2,TRBJ2-1
TGTGCCAGCAGCTTAGATGGGGCCGGATACTTCACTGAAGCTTTCTTT,CASSLDGAGYFTEAFF,TRBV11-2,-,-,TRBJ1-1
TGTGCCAGCAGCGCAACTAGCGAGACAGATACGCAGTATTTT,CASSATSETDTQYF,TRBV7-9,-,TRBD2,TRBJ2-3
TGTGCCAGCAGAAACCCGCGGGAGGGGGGAACTGAAGCTTTCTTT,CASRNPREGGTEAFF,TRBV11-1,-,-,TRBJ1-1
TGTGCCACCAGTGAAGGGGGTACCACAGATACGCAGTATTTT,CATSEGGTTDTQYF,TRBV24-1,-,-,TRBJ2-3
TGTGCCAGCAATGGGGCGGGAGGGCCGCGAGAGACCCAGTACTTC,CASNGAGGPRETQYF,TRBV28,-,TRBD2,TRBJ2-5
TGTGCCAGCAGCTTAGACAGTAGCTCCTACGAGCAGTACTTC,CASSLDSSSYEQYF,TRBV7-2,-,-,TRBJ2-7
TGTGCCAGCAGTGGAAGCCTAGCGGGAGGGCCAAAGGGTCATGAGCAGTTCTTC,CASSGSLAGGPKGHEQFF,TRBV6-1,-,TRBD2,TRBJ2-1
TGTGCCAGCACGCCTAACTCCTACGAGCAGTACTTC,CASTPNSYEQYF,TRBV28,-,-,TRBJ2-7
TGCGCCAGCAGACAGGGTAGTGAGCAGTTCTTC,CASRQGSEQFF,TRBV4-1,few,-,TRBJ2-1
TGCGCCAGCAGCTTGGGTTTGGTACAGGGATCCTACGAGCAGTACTTC,CASSLGLVQGSYEQYF,TRBV5-1,-,-,TRBJ2-7
TGTGCCACCAGTGAGGGACAGAGAAACACAGATACGCAGTATTTT,CATSEGQRNTDTQYF,TRBV24-1,-,TRBD1,TRBJ2-3
TGTGCCAGCTCACCACCTAGACAGGGAAGATTTTCGCGCGAGCAGTACTTC,CASSPPRQGRFSREQYF,TRBV18,-,TRBD1,TRBJ2-7
TGTGCCAGTAGTATCCTATCCTTTTTTGAGACCCAGTACTTC,CASSILSFFETQYF,TRBV19,-,-,TRBJ2-5
TGTGCCAGCAGCACGAAGGATAGCAGAAGCTCCTACGAGCAGTACTTC,CASSTKDSRSSYEQYF,TRBV21-1,-,-,TRBJ2-7
TGTGCCAGCAGCTTACATCCGGGGGCCTACGAGCAGTACTTC,CASSLHPGAYEQYF,TRBV7-9,many,-,TRBJ2-7
TGCGCCAGCAGTAGGACAGGGAGGCGAGAGACCCAGTACTTC,CASSRTGRRETQYF,TRBV10-1,-,TRBD1,TRBJ2-5
TGTGCCAGCAGCTTAGACTTTAGCGGGGGCACAGATACGCAGTATTTT,CASSLDFSGGTDTQYF,TRBV11-2,once,TRBD2,TRBJ2-3
TGCGCCAGCAGCGCCCGGCCACGTGGTAGCGGCAGCACAGATACGCAGTATTTT,CASSARPRGSGSTDTQYF,TRBV5-1,-,-,TRBJ2-3
TGTGCCAGCAGTACCTGGGACAACTTCAATGAGCAGTTCTTC,CASSTWDNFNEQFF,TRBV6-5,few,-,TRBJ2-1
TGTGCCAGTACTATCACGGGACAGGGCGGCGAGCAGTACTTC,CASTITGQGGEQYF,TRBV19,-,TRBD1,TRBJ2-7
TGTGCCAGCAGCTTACGCTCAGGCGGGTTTAAATCACCCCTCCACTTT,CASSLRSGGFKSPLHF,TRBV11-2,-,-,TRBJ1-6
TGTGCCAGCTCGGGGGACAGGGGGCGGAATTCACCCCTCCACTTT,CASSGDRGRNSPLHF,TRBV18,-,TRBD1,TRBJ1-6
TGTGCCAGCAGTTTACGAGGCGGGAGTATCGGAATCGGGTCCTACGAGCAGTACTTC,CASSLRGGSIGIGSYEQYF,TRBV27,-,TRBD2,TRBJ2-7
TGTGCCAGCAGCTGCGGGACAGAGGAGAAGGAGACCCAGTACTTC,CASSCGTEEKETQYF,TRBV12-1,-,-,TRBJ2-5
TGTGCCAGTAGTATTGTGGACAGGGGGCCGTACGAGCAGTACTTC,CASSIVDRGPYEQYF,TRBV19,-,TRBD1,TRBJ2-7
TGTGCCAGCTCACCAGGACAGGGTGGCAATCAGCCCCAGCATTTT,CASSPGQGGNQPQHF,TRBV18,-,TRBD1,TRBJ1-5